The rows below give T cell receptor beta chains drawn from one sample of a study of blood T cell repertoires in COVID-19. The data were produced by immunoSEQ multiplex PCR, yet TCRdb's version contains in-frame clones alone and is incomplete. The data contain about 310,000 clones, around 89% of them singletons. The source material was PBMCs or T cells enriched from blood (not recorded which). The source is a woman aged 40 to 50 who had recovered from COVID-19. The CDR3 runs from the conserved cysteine through the conserved F or W. D genes are given only for firm matches. Size is stated for part of the rows, as once, few or many counts, or as a class when the clone is expanded.

TRBJ2-3 TRBV27 - TRBD1 CATGQGPDTQYF TGTGCCACCGGACAGGGACCAGATACGCAGTATTTT
TRBJ2-7 TRBV29-1 - - CSVDRTDSYEQYF TGCAGCGTCGACAGGACGGACTCCTACGAGCAGTACTTC
TRBJ2-3 TRBV9 once - CASGGAGSTDTQYF TGTGCCAGCGGGGGGGCCGGGAGCACAGATACGCAGTATTTT
TRBJ1-2 TRBV28 - - CASMETNYGYTF TGTGCCAGCATGGAGACGAACTATGGCTACACCTTC
TRBJ2-2 TRBV24-1 - TRBD1 CATVDRGTGELFF TGTGCCACCGTGGACAGGGGCACCGGGGAGCTGTTTTTT
TRBJ1-1 TRBV28 - TRBD1 CASVRGARGYTEAFF TGTGCCAGCGTACGGGGCGCCAGGGGGTATACTGAAGCTTTCTTT
TRBJ2-2 TRBV9 - TRBD2 CASSAGTSGVKNTGELFF TGTGCCAGCAGCGCCGGGACTAGCGGAGTGAAAAACACCGGGGAGCTGTTTTTT
TRBJ2-3 TRBV5-6 - TRBD2 CASSPELAGFLDTQYF TGTGCCAGCAGCCCCGAGTTAGCGGGGTTTTTGGATACGCAGTATTTT
TRBJ2-7 TRBV21-1 once - CASPDLAGGLYEQYF TGTGCCAGCCCGGACCTAGCGGGAGGGCTATACGAGCAGTACTTC
TRBJ2-1 TRBV14 - TRBD2 CASSQDAWLAGDEQFF TGTGCCAGCAGCCAAGATGCGTGGCTAGCGGGAGATGAGCAGTTCTTC
TRBJ1-1 TRBV12-3/TRBV12-4 - - CASSLGSGTEAFF TGTGCCAGCAGTTTGGGGAGCGGCACTGAAGCTTTCTTT
TRBJ1-1 TRBV7-2 - - CASSDNTGNWNTEAFF TGTGCCAGCAGCGATAACACAGGGAATTGGAACACTGAAGCTTTCTTT
TRBJ1-5 TRBV10-3 - TRBD1 CAIGDRARSNQPQHF TGTGCCATTGGGGACAGGGCGCGTAGCAATCAGCCCCAGCATTTT
TRBJ2-5 TRBV5-1 - TRBD1 CASSLMPPGQGSAQETQYF TGCGCCAGCAGCTTGATGCCCCCGGGACAGGGGTCGGCTCAAGAGACCCAGTACTTC
TRBJ1-6 TRBV15 - - CATSRDRSPLHF TGTGCCACCAGCAGAGATAGGAGTCCCCTCCACTTT
TRBJ2-5 TRBV27 - TRBD2 CASSSTSRETQYF TGTGCCAGCAGTTCGACTAGCCGGGAGACCCAGTACTTC
TRBJ1-1 TRBV7-9 - TRBD1 CASSLDRGTEAFF TGTGCCAGCAGCTTAGACAGGGGAACTGAAGCTTTCTTT